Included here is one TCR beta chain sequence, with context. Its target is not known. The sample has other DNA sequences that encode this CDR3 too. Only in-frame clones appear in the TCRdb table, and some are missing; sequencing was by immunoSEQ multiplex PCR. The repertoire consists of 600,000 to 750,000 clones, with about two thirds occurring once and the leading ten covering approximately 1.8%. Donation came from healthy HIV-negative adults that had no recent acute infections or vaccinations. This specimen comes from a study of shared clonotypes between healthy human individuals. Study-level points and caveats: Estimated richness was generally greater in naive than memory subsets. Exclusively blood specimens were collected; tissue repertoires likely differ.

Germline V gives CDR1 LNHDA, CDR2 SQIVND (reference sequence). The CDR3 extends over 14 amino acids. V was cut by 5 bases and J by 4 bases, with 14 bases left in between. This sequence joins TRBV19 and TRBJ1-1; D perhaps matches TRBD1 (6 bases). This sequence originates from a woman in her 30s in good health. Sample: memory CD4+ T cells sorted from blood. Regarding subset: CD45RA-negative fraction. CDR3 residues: CASSPPGGGTEAFF. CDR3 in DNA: TGTGCCAGTAGTCCTCCCGGGGGCGGCACTGAAGCTTTCTTT.